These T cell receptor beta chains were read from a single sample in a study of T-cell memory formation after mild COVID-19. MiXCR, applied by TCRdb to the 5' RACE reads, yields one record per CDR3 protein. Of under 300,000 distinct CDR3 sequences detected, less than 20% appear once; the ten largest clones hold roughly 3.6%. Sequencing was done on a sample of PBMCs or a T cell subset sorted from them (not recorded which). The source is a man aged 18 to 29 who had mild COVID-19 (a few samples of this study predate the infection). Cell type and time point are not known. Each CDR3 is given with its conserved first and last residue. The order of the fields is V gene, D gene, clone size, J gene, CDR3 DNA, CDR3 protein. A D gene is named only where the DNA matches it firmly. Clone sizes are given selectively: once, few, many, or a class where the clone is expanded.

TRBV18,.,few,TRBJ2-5,TGTGCCAGCTCGCAAGATGGGGAGACCCAGTACTTC,CASSQDGETQYF
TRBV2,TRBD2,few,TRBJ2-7,TGTGCCAGCCGTCGACTAGCGGGGGGTGACGAGCAGTACTTC,CASRRLAGGDEQYF
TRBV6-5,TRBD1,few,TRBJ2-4,TGTGCCAGCAGCCAGGGGGCCGGCATTCAGTACTTC,CASSQGAGIQYF
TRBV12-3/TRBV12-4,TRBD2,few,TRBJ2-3,TGTGCCAGCAGCCTGGCCGGGACTAGCGGAACCTTCACAGATACGCAGTATTTT,CASSLAGTSGTFTDTQYF
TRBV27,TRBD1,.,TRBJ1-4,TGTGCCAGCAGTTGGGACAGATATAATGAAAAACTGTTTTTT,CASSWDRYNEKLFF
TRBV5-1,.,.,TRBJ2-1,TGCGCCAGCAGCCCCCTAACGGGGTCGAATGAGCAGTTCTTC,CASSPLTGSNEQFF
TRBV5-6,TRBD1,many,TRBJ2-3,TGTGCCAGCAGCCTACAGGGGGCTGGGAACACAGATACGCAGTATTTT,CASSLQGAGNTDTQYF
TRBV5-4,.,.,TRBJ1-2,TGTGCCAGCAGCCTTCGATACCCCGGGTTTGAGGACTATGGCTACACCTTC,CASSLRYPGFEDYGYTF
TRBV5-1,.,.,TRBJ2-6,TGCGCCAGCAGCACTAGACGCTCTGGGGCCAACGTCCTGACTTTC,CASSTRRSGANVLTF
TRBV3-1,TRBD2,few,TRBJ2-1,TGTGCCAGCAGCCAAGATAGCGGGGGGTACAATGAGCAGTTCTTC,CASSQDSGGYNEQFF
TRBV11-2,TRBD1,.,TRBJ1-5,TGTGCCAGCACCCTTGGGACAGCGGATCAGCCCCAGCATTTT,CASTLGTADQPQHF
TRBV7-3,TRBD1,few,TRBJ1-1,TGTGCCAGCAGCTCTAGGACAGGTTCAAGTTCTGAAGCTTTCTTT,CASSSRTGSSSEAFF
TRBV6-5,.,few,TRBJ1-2,TGTGCCAGCAGTTACTCACTTGCAGGGGCCTATGGCTACACCTTC,CASSYSLAGAYGYTF
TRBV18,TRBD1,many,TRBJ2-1,TGTGCCAGCTCACCAGGGACAGGGACCTACAATGAGCAGTTCTTC,CASSPGTGTYNEQFF
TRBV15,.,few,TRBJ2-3,TGTGCCACCAGCAGGGGAGCGGATACGCAGTATTTT,CATSRGADTQYF
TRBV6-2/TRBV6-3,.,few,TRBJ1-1,TGTGCCAGCAAGGTTAATCTTATCTGGGGGGAGAAGGACACTGAAGCTTTCTTT,CASKVNLIWGEKDTEAFF
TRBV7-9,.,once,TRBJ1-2,TGTGCCAGCAGCTTCGACAGTGTGTATGGCTACACCTTC,CASSFDSVYGYTF
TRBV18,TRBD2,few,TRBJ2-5,TGTGCCAGCTCCCGCGGGGGGGCGCTAGGAGAGACCCAGTACTTC,CASSRGGALGETQYF
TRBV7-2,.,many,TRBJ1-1,TGCGCCAGCAGCTTGGGACCGGAGAACACTGAAGCTTTCTTT,CASSLGPENTEAFF
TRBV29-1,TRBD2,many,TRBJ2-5,TGCAGCGTTGATACTAGCGGGGGCCGAGAGACCCAGTACTTC,CSVDTSGGRETQYF
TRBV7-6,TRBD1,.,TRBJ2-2,TGTGCCAGCAGCTTAGCGTTCCCGGGACAGGGCTGGGGGACCGGGGAGCTGTTTTTT,CASSLAFPGQGWGTGELFF
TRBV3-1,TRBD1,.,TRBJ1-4,TGTGCCAGCAGCCCTCGGGGAGGGGGCGTCGGACTGTTTTTT,CASSPRGGGVGLFF
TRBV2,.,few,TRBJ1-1,TGTGCCAGCCGGTTCGACAGGAACACTGAAGCTTTCTTT,CASRFDRNTEAFF